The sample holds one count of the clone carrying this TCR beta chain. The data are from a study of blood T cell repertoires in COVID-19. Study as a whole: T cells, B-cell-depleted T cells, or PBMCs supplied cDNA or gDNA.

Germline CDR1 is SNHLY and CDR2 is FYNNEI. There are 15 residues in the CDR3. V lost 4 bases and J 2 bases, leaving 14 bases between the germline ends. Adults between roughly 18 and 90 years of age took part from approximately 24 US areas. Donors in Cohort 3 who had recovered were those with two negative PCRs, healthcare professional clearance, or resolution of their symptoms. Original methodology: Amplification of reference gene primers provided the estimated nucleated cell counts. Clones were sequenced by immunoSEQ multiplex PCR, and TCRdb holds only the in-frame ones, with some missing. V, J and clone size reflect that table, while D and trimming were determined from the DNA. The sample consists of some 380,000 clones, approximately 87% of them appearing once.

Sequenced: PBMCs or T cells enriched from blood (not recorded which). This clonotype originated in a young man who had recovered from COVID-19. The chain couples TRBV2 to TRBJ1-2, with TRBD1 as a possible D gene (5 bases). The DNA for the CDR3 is TGTGCCAGCAGTGCGGGGAGGGGAATGAACTATGGCTACACCTTC. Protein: CASSAGRGMNYGYTF.